These T cell receptor beta chains were read from a single sample in a study of Ad26.COV2.S vaccination and SARS-CoV-2 variants. Sequenced by immunoSEQ multiplex PCR; TCRdb stores in-frame clones only, minus some. The table lists roughly 680,000 clones, roughly 90% of them singletons. The source material was peripheral blood, sampled in a trial of Ad26.COV2.S vaccine versus placebo. These receptors came from a person between 18 and 65 years old who received the Ad26.COV2.S COVID-19 vaccine or a placebo. Both conserved end residues are part of each CDR3. Fields, in order: clone size, D gene, J gene, V gene, CDR3 DNA, CDR3 protein. The D gene is left open where the match is weak. Clone size is stated in some rows and not others, as once, few, many or a class when expanded.

clone_size: -; d_call: -; j_call: TRBJ2-1; v_call: TRBV4-2; cdr3_nt: TGTGCCAGCAGCAAGGGGGACTATTCTTTGGGTGAGCAGTTCTTC; cdr3_aa: CASSKGDYSLGEQFF
clone_size: -; d_call: TRBD1; j_call: TRBJ2-4; v_call: TRBV19; cdr3_nt: TGTGCCAGTAGTCAAGGGGACAGGGGAGGCCCCAGGTACTTC; cdr3_aa: CASSQGDRGGPRYF
clone_size: -; d_call: -; j_call: TRBJ1-5; v_call: TRBV5-6; cdr3_nt: TGTGCCAGCAGCTTGAGGGGCGACGGCAATCAGCCCCAGCATTTT; cdr3_aa: CASSLRGDGNQPQHF
clone_size: -; d_call: -; j_call: TRBJ2-5; v_call: TRBV7-3; cdr3_nt: TGTGCCAGCAGCCCGGTGGGGGGTGACGGAGAGACCCAGTACTTC; cdr3_aa: CASSPVGGDGETQYF
clone_size: -; d_call: -; j_call: TRBJ2-5; v_call: TRBV7-7; cdr3_nt: TGTGCCAGCAGCCCGGGCGAGACCCAGTACTTC; cdr3_aa: CASSPGETQYF
clone_size: once; d_call: -; j_call: TRBJ2-7; v_call: TRBV4-2; cdr3_nt: TGTGCCAGCAGCCAAGCCTCAGTTGGGTCCTACGAGCAGTACTTC; cdr3_aa: CASSQASVGSYEQYF
clone_size: -; d_call: TRBD1; j_call: TRBJ2-2; v_call: TRBV5-1; cdr3_nt: TGCGCCAGCAGCTTATTTACAGGGGGCGAAACCGGGGAGCTGTTTTTT; cdr3_aa: CASSLFTGGETGELFF
clone_size: -; d_call: -; j_call: TRBJ2-7; v_call: TRBV29-1; cdr3_nt: TGCAGCGTTGCCCCCGGGACGACAAGCTCCTACGAGCAGTACTTC; cdr3_aa: CSVAPGTTSSYEQYF
clone_size: -; d_call: -; j_call: TRBJ2-1; v_call: TRBV5-5; cdr3_nt: TGTGCCAGCACCCGAGGGGACACCTACAATGAGCAGTTCTTC; cdr3_aa: CASTRGDTYNEQFF
clone_size: -; d_call: -; j_call: TRBJ2-7; v_call: TRBV3-1/TRBV3-2; cdr3_nt: TGTGCCAGCAGCCAAGATTGGTACTCCTACGAGCAGTACTTC; cdr3_aa: CASSQDWYSYEQYF
clone_size: once; d_call: TRBD2; j_call: TRBJ2-1; v_call: TRBV19; cdr3_nt: TGTGCCAGTAGTCTTCGGACTAGCGGAGAGCAGTTCTTC; cdr3_aa: CASSLRTSGEQFF
clone_size: -; d_call: TRBD1; j_call: TRBJ1-6; v_call: TRBV3-1/TRBV3-2; cdr3_nt: TGTGCCAGCAGCCTCGGACAGGGCAGCTCCTATAATTCACCCCTCCACTTT; cdr3_aa: CASSLGQGSSYNSPLHF
clone_size: -; d_call: TRBD1; j_call: TRBJ2-2; v_call: TRBV11-3; cdr3_nt: TGTGCCAGCAGCCCAGACAGGGGGAACACCGGGGAGCTGTTTTTT; cdr3_aa: CASSPDRGNTGELFF
clone_size: once; d_call: -; j_call: TRBJ2-1; v_call: TRBV5-4; cdr3_nt: TGTGCCAGCAGGGTTTCGGCGGGCCCGAGCTCCTACAATGAGCAGTTCTTC; cdr3_aa: CASRVSAGPSSYNEQFF
clone_size: -; d_call: TRBD1; j_call: TRBJ1-4; v_call: TRBV2; cdr3_nt: TGTGCCAGTCGACAGGGGCGTAATCGCGAAAAACTGTTTTTT; cdr3_aa: CASRQGRNREKLFF
clone_size: -; d_call: TRBD2; j_call: TRBJ2-1; v_call: TRBV4-3; cdr3_nt: TGCGCCAGCAGCCGCGGGACTAGCGGGGACAATGAGCAGTTCTTC; cdr3_aa: CASSRGTSGDNEQFF
clone_size: -; d_call: -; j_call: TRBJ1-6; v_call: TRBV5-1; cdr3_nt: TGCGCCAGCAGCTTGTTGGAGGGCTATAATTCACCCCTCCACTTT; cdr3_aa: CASSLLEGYNSPLHF
clone_size: few; d_call: -; j_call: TRBJ1-5; v_call: TRBV29-1; cdr3_nt: TGCAGCGTTCCGACCGATCCGGATGGCAATCAGCCCCAGCATTTT; cdr3_aa: CSVPTDPDGNQPQHF
clone_size: -; d_call: TRBD1; j_call: TRBJ1-4; v_call: TRBV7-2; cdr3_nt: TGTGCCAGCAGCCCCCCAGGGGGCTTTGAAAAACTGTTTTTT; cdr3_aa: CASSPPGGFEKLFF
clone_size: once; d_call: TRBD2; j_call: TRBJ2-1; v_call: TRBV5-1; cdr3_nt: TGCGCCAGCACCACGGGGGGTATCAATGAGCAGTTCTTC; cdr3_aa: CASTTGGINEQFF
clone_size: -; d_call: -; j_call: TRBJ1-1; v_call: TRBV27; cdr3_nt: TGTGCCAGCGGCCTTCGGGAAGGCGCCGAGAACACTGAAGCTTTCTTT; cdr3_aa: CASGLREGAENTEAFF
clone_size: -; d_call: -; j_call: TRBJ2-5; v_call: TRBV7-9; cdr3_nt: TGTGCCAGCAGCTTAGGAACAGTCTCGTACCAAGAGACCCAGTACTTC; cdr3_aa: CASSLGTVSYQETQYF
clone_size: -; d_call: -; j_call: TRBJ1-1; v_call: TRBV7-3; cdr3_nt: TGTGCCAGCAGCTTTGGGTCAGAGGGGTCTGAAGCTTTCTTT; cdr3_aa: CASSFGSEGSEAFF
clone_size: -; d_call: -; j_call: TRBJ1-2; v_call: TRBV6-5; cdr3_nt: TGTGCCAGCAGTTACTCTGTAGGCTATGGCTACACCTTC; cdr3_aa: CASSYSVGYGYTF
clone_size: -; d_call: TRBD2; j_call: TRBJ2-3; v_call: TRBV5-6; cdr3_nt: TGTGCCAGCAGCAACTATGGACTAGCGGGAGACTCAGATACGCAGTATTTT; cdr3_aa: CASSNYGLAGDSDTQYF
clone_size: -; d_call: -; j_call: TRBJ2-1; v_call: TRBV18; cdr3_nt: TGTGCCAGCTCACCACTGGCAGGGAACAATGAGCAGTTCTTC; cdr3_aa: CASSPLAGNNEQFF
clone_size: -; d_call: -; j_call: TRBJ2-1; v_call: TRBV30; cdr3_nt: TGTGCCTGGAGTGTAGGAGGGGAAGGGTACAATGAGCAGTTCTTC; cdr3_aa: CAWSVGGEGYNEQFF
clone_size: -; d_call: -; j_call: TRBJ1-4; v_call: TRBV9; cdr3_nt: TGTGCCAGCAGCGTATGGGGGAGCGGTGAAAAACTGTTTTTT; cdr3_aa: CASSVWGSGEKLFF
clone_size: -; d_call: -; j_call: TRBJ2-3; v_call: TRBV7-9; cdr3_nt: TGTGCCAGCAGCTTCACGGTGGGGAGCACAGATACGCAGTATTTT; cdr3_aa: CASSFTVGSTDTQYF
clone_size: -; d_call: -; j_call: TRBJ1-5; v_call: TRBV4-1; cdr3_nt: TGCGCCAGCAGCCAGAATGGGGGGGTCCGACAGCCCCAGCATTTT; cdr3_aa: CASSQNGGVRQPQHF
clone_size: once; d_call: TRBD2; j_call: TRBJ2-5; v_call: TRBV7-2; cdr3_nt: TGTGCCAGCAGCTTATATCGGGAGGTCGGCGAGACCCAGTACTTC; cdr3_aa: CASSLYREVGETQYF
clone_size: -; d_call: -; j_call: TRBJ2-1; v_call: TRBV3-1/TRBV3-2; cdr3_nt: TGTGCCAGCAGCCAAGACTGGAGACGGGGGCAGTTCTTC; cdr3_aa: CASSQDWRRGQFF
clone_size: few; d_call: TRBD1; j_call: TRBJ1-3; v_call: TRBV5-1; cdr3_nt: TGCGCCAGCAGCTTGGGGAATCACAGGGGCACTGGAAACACCATATATTTT; cdr3_aa: CASSLGNHRGTGNTIYF
clone_size: -; d_call: -; j_call: TRBJ2-5; v_call: TRBV10-3; cdr3_nt: TGTGCCATCAGTGAGTCGAAAAACGGCGGCCAAGAGACCCAGTACTTC; cdr3_aa: CAISESKNGGQETQYF
clone_size: -; d_call: -; j_call: TRBJ1-5; v_call: TRBV6-6; cdr3_nt: TGTGCCAGCAGTTCAGTACAGTCCTTCGGGTCCCAGCATTTT; cdr3_aa: CASSSVQSFGSQHF
clone_size: -; d_call: -; j_call: TRBJ2-7; v_call: TRBV7-2; cdr3_nt: TGTGCCAGCAGCTTAGGCTCCGGTGTGGCGTCCTACGAGCAGTACTTC; cdr3_aa: CASSLGSGVASYEQYF
clone_size: -; d_call: -; j_call: TRBJ1-3; v_call: TRBV6-5; cdr3_nt: TGTGCCAGCCCTGGAAACACCATATATTTT; cdr3_aa: CASPGNTIYF
clone_size: -; d_call: TRBD1; j_call: TRBJ1-4; v_call: TRBV3-1/TRBV3-2; cdr3_nt: TGTGCCAGCAGTCCAGGGGGCGCCGGTGAAAAACTGTTTTTT; cdr3_aa: CASSPGGAGEKLFF
clone_size: -; d_call: -; j_call: TRBJ1-5; v_call: TRBV6-6; cdr3_nt: TGTGCCAGCAGGCGCAGGGTGCAGGAGCCCCAGCATTTT; cdr3_aa: CASRRRVQEPQHF
clone_size: -; d_call: -; j_call: TRBJ2-2; v_call: TRBV2; cdr3_nt: TGTGCCAGCAGTGACGGGGCGGTGAACACCGGGGAGCTGTTTTTT; cdr3_aa: CASSDGAVNTGELFF
clone_size: -; d_call: TRBD1; j_call: TRBJ1-1; v_call: TRBV7-3; cdr3_nt: TGTGCCAGCAGCAGTTCCGGGACAGGGGAAACTGAAGCTTTCTTT; cdr3_aa: CASSSSGTGETEAFF